This is a list of T cell receptor beta chains from one sample in a study of beta chain features in type 1 diabetes. Method: immunoSEQ multiplex PCR; TCRdb's copy keeps in-frame clones and lacks some. The profile shows 400,000 to 600,000 clones, roughly 31% of them singletons. Sequences were obtained from naive CD4+ T cells from blood. The receptors come from a man aged 18 to 30 in good health. The CDR3 runs from the conserved cysteine through the conserved F or W. Each record gives: D gene, J gene, clone size, V gene, CDR3 DNA, CDR3 protein. A D gene is named only where the DNA matches it firmly. Clone sizes are given selectively: once, few, many, or a class where the clone is expanded.

D: NA
J: TRBJ2-2
size: NA
V: TRBV14
DNA: TGTGCCAGCAGCCAAGATGCACTCGACGGGGAGCTGTTTTTT
CDR3: CASSQDALDGELFF

D: NA
J: TRBJ2-4
size: NA
V: TRBV9
DNA: TGTGCCAGCAGCGTAGGGGGACAACTAGCCAAAAACATTCAGTACTTC
CDR3: CASSVGGQLAKNIQYF

D: TRBD1
J: TRBJ2-4
size: NA
V: TRBV15
DNA: TGTGCCGCGCGAGAGTCGGGACAGGGAAACATTCAGTACTTC
CDR3: CAARESGQGNIQYF

D: NA
J: TRBJ1-5
size: NA
V: TRBV30
DNA: TGTGCCTGGAGTGTATCGTATCAGCCCCAGCATTTT
CDR3: CAWSVSYQPQHF

D: NA
J: TRBJ2-2
size: NA
V: TRBV14
DNA: TGTGCCAGCAGCCAGTTAGGGGGCACCGGGGAGCTGTTTTTT
CDR3: CASSQLGGTGELFF

D: NA
J: TRBJ1-1
size: few
V: TRBV2
DNA: TGTGCCAGCAGGTATTGGGGGAACACTGAAGCTTTCTTT
CDR3: CASRYWGNTEAFF

D: NA
J: TRBJ2-3
size: few
V: TRBV30
DNA: TGTGCCTGGAGCAAGGCTAGCACAGATACGCAGTATTTT
CDR3: CAWSKASTDTQYF

D: NA
J: TRBJ2-5
size: NA
V: TRBV2
DNA: TGTGCCAGCAGTGACGTCGCGGCTGGAACAGGGACCCAGTACTTC
CDR3: CASSDVAAGTGTQYF

D: NA
J: TRBJ2-1
size: NA
V: TRBV27
DNA: TGTGCCAGCAGTCTTAGACTAGTTAGCTCCTACAATGAGCAGTTCTTC
CDR3: CASSLRLVSSYNEQFF

D: NA
J: TRBJ1-2
size: NA
V: TRBV29-1
DNA: TGCAGCGTTGAAGAACGGGACTATGGCTACACCTTC
CDR3: CSVEERDYGYTF

D: NA
J: TRBJ2-7
size: NA
V: TRBV5-1
DNA: TGCGCCAGCAGCTCAACGGACGGGGTCTGGAGGGAGCAGTACTTC
CDR3: CASSSTDGVWREQYF

D: NA
J: TRBJ1-3
size: few
V: TRBV30
DNA: TGTGCCTGGAGTGTCGACAGGGGAAACACCATATATTTT
CDR3: CAWSVDRGNTIYF

D: TRBD2
J: TRBJ2-5
size: few
V: TRBV19
DNA: TGTGCCAGTACTAGCGGGAGGGAAGAGACCCAGTACTTC
CDR3: CASTSGREETQYF

D: NA
J: TRBJ1-1
size: NA
V: TRBV2
DNA: TGTGCCAGCACCACAGGCCCGAACACTGAAGCTTTCTTT
CDR3: CASTTGPNTEAFF

D: TRBD1
J: TRBJ1-5
size: NA
V: TRBV30
DNA: TGTGCCTGGAGTGTGGACGGGCAGGGGGCAAATAGCAATCAGCCCCAGCATTTT
CDR3: CAWSVDGQGANSNQPQHF

D: NA
J: TRBJ1-1
size: NA
V: TRBV7-2
DNA: TGTGCCAGCAGCCCGACAGGGAACACTGAAGCTTTCTTT
CDR3: CASSPTGNTEAFF

D: TRBD1
J: TRBJ2-7
size: NA
V: TRBV15
DNA: TGTGCCACCAGCCTCCGGACAGGGGCGGCCTACGAGCAGTACTTC
CDR3: CATSLRTGAAYEQYF

D: NA
J: TRBJ2-1
size: few
V: TRBV29-1
DNA: TGCAGCGTTGCGGGTCCCAATGAGCAGTTCTTC
CDR3: CSVAGPNEQFF

D: NA
J: TRBJ2-1
size: NA
V: TRBV30
DNA: TGTGCCTGGAGTGTCGGGTTATACAATGAGCAGTTCTTC
CDR3: CAWSVGLYNEQFF

D: NA
J: TRBJ1-1
size: few
V: TRBV30
DNA: TGTGCCTGGAGTGTAAGGGTGAACACTGAAGCTTTCTTT
CDR3: CAWSVRVNTEAFF

D: NA
J: TRBJ2-7
size: few
V: TRBV9
DNA: TGTGCCAGCAGCGGTGTGCAGTACTTC
CDR3: CASSGVQYF

D: NA
J: TRBJ2-3
size: NA
V: TRBV9
DNA: TGTGCCAGCAGCTCAAACCCAAGGGAATTTTCTAGCACAGATACGCAGTATTTT
CDR3: CASSSNPREFSSTDTQYF

D: NA
J: TRBJ2-1
size: NA
V: TRBV5-1
DNA: TGCGCCAGCAGCTTGGCACCCAGGTTAAGCTCCTACAATGAGCAGTTCTTC
CDR3: CASSLAPRLSSYNEQFF

D: TRBD2
J: TRBJ2-1
size: few
V: TRBV7-2
DNA: TGTGCCAGCACCCTAAGTAGCGGGATTTACAATGAGCAGTTCTTC
CDR3: CASTLSSGIYNEQFF

D: NA
J: TRBJ2-7
size: NA
V: TRBV28
DNA: TGTGCCAGCAGTTTGAACTACGAGCAGTACTTC
CDR3: CASSLNYEQYF

D: NA
J: TRBJ2-5
size: NA
V: TRBV9
DNA: TGTGCCAGCAGCGTAGAGGCCTTGGGGGAGACCCAGTACTTC
CDR3: CASSVEALGETQYF

D: TRBD1
J: TRBJ2-5
size: NA
V: TRBV28
DNA: TGTGCCAGCAGTTCCCCGGACAGGGAATATGAGACCCAGTACTTC
CDR3: CASSSPDREYETQYF

D: NA
J: TRBJ2-7
size: NA
V: TRBV6-1
DNA: TGTGCCAGCAGTTCCCGGGCGGGGGAGCAGTACTTC
CDR3: CASSSRAGEQYF

D: NA
J: TRBJ1-3
size: few
V: TRBV2
DNA: TGTGCCAGCAGTGAAACCGCAAGGGCCGGAAACACCATATATTTT
CDR3: CASSETARAGNTIYF

D: NA
J: TRBJ2-1
size: few
V: TRBV5-1
DNA: TGCGCCAGCAGCCTGCAGGCTACCGCAGATGAGCAGTTCTTC
CDR3: CASSLQATADEQFF

D: NA
J: TRBJ2-3
size: NA
V: TRBV10-3
DNA: TGTGCCAGCCAAGGGGGCACAGATACGCAGTATTTT
CDR3: CASQGGTDTQYF

D: TRBD2
J: TRBJ2-3
size: few
V: TRBV29-1
DNA: TGCAGCGTTGAAGAGGCAGCGGGAGGTAGTACAGATACGCAGTATTTT
CDR3: CSVEEAAGGSTDTQYF

D: NA
J: TRBJ2-5
size: NA
V: TRBV7-2
DNA: TGTGCCAGCAGCTTAGCGCATCAAGAGACCCAGTACTTC
CDR3: CASSLAHQETQYF

D: NA
J: TRBJ2-1
size: NA
V: TRBV9
DNA: TGTGCCAGCAGCGTAGGCGGCAGCATAAATGAGCAGTTCTTC
CDR3: CASSVGGSINEQFF

D: TRBD1
J: TRBJ2-7
size: once
V: TRBV28
DNA: TGTGCCAGCAGTTTAGTACATTACAGGGGTTATTACGAGCAGTACTTC
CDR3: CASSLVHYRGYYEQYF

D: NA
J: TRBJ2-5
size: NA
V: TRBV10-3
DNA: TGTGCCATCAGTGTGGCGTATCAAGAGACCCAGTACTTC
CDR3: CAISVAYQETQYF

D: NA
J: TRBJ2-7
size: few
V: TRBV9
DNA: TGTGCCAGCAGCGTAGGCGTCGGGGAGCAGTACTTC
CDR3: CASSVGVGEQYF

D: NA
J: TRBJ1-5
size: NA
V: TRBV29-1
DNA: TGCAGCGCCCGGGCGCAGGGCGGCAATCAGCCCCAGCATTTT
CDR3: CSARAQGGNQPQHF

D: NA
J: TRBJ1-2
size: few
V: TRBV7-2
DNA: TGTGCCAGCAGCTTAGAGGGGAGCGTGGGCTATGGCTACACCTTC
CDR3: CASSLEGSVGYGYTF

D: TRBD1
J: TRBJ1-1
size: NA
V: TRBV29-1
DNA: TGCAGCGCCACTTCAGGGGGAGTCGAAGCTTTCTTT
CDR3: CSATSGGVEAFF

D: NA
J: TRBJ2-7
size: NA
V: TRBV30
DNA: TGTGCCTGGTCCTCGTCCTCCTACGAGCAGTACTTC
CDR3: CAWSSSSYEQYF

D: NA
J: TRBJ2-5
size: few
V: TRBV30
DNA: TGTGCCTGGAGCGCCGGCGGGGCCGTCCAGACCCAGTACTTC
CDR3: CAWSAGGAVQTQYF

D: NA
J: TRBJ1-2
size: few
V: TRBV7-8
DNA: TGTGCCAGCAGCTTAGCGGCAGGGTATGGCTACACCTTC
CDR3: CASSLAAGYGYTF

D: TRBD2
J: TRBJ2-3
size: NA
V: TRBV25-1
DNA: TGTGCCAGCAGTGATAGCGGGAAGGTCACAGATACGCAGTATTTT
CDR3: CASSDSGKVTDTQYF

D: NA
J: TRBJ2-7
size: few
V: TRBV29-1
DNA: TGCAGCGTTGGGACAAGCTACGAGCAGTACTTC
CDR3: CSVGTSYEQYF

D: NA
J: TRBJ2-1
size: few
V: TRBV9
DNA: TGTGCCAGCAGCGGAGGGGACTCCCCTGGGAATGAGCAGTTCTTC
CDR3: CASSGGDSPGNEQFF

D: NA
J: TRBJ2-7
size: NA
V: TRBV4-2
DNA: TGTGCCAGCACCCCCGGAGGCAATGCCTACGAGCAGTACTTC
CDR3: CASTPGGNAYEQYF

D: NA
J: TRBJ1-1
size: few
V: TRBV29-1
DNA: TGCAGCGTAACAGAGACAAACACTGAAGCTTTCTTT
CDR3: CSVTETNTEAFF

D: NA
J: TRBJ2-2
size: NA
V: TRBV19
DNA: TGTGCCAGTAGTATCGGGCAGGGGAGCACCGGGGAGCTGTTTTTT
CDR3: CASSIGQGSTGELFF

D: NA
J: TRBJ1-1
size: NA
V: TRBV7-9
DNA: TGTGCCAGCAGCTTTGAGGATAAAACTTTCTTT
CDR3: CASSFEDKTFF

D: NA
J: TRBJ2-7
size: few
V: TRBV30
DNA: TGTGCCTGCCAACGACAGCATCATACCTACGAGCAGTACTTC
CDR3: CACQRQHHTYEQYF

D: NA
J: TRBJ2-7
size: few
V: TRBV7-8
DNA: TGTGCCAGCAGCTTCGGTTACAGGGAATACGAGCAGTACTTC
CDR3: CASSFGYREYEQYF

D: NA
J: TRBJ2-4
size: once
V: TRBV5-4
DNA: TGTGCCAGCAGCTTGAAGGGGATCCCCAACATTCAGTACTTC
CDR3: CASSLKGIPNIQYF

D: NA
J: TRBJ1-1
size: few
V: TRBV7-2
DNA: TGTGCCAGCAGCTTAGTTGGACAGAGGGACACTGAAGCTTTCTTT
CDR3: CASSLVGQRDTEAFF

D: TRBD1
J: TRBJ1-4
size: NA
V: TRBV30
DNA: TGTGCCTGGAATCCGGGACAGGGGTTTAATGAAAAACTGTTTTTT
CDR3: CAWNPGQGFNEKLFF